These 32 T cell receptor beta chains were sequenced from one sample in a study of blood T cell repertoires in COVID-19. Assay: immunoSEQ multiplex PCR; the TCRdb copy retains only in-frame clones and omits some. The sample includes around 70,000 clones, 80% to 95% of them seen just once. The sequencing input was peripheral blood. The receptors derive from a woman aged 55-69 years with active COVID-19.

The CDR3 sequence is CASSLNLGPLHF. The CDR3 DNA reads TGTGCCAGCAGCTTAAATCTAGGACCCCTCCACTTT. This rearrangement joins TRBV7-2 to TRBJ1-6; D gene ambiguous. Trimming took 2 bases from V and 12 from J, leaving 8 bases between them. CDR1 is SGHTA and CDR2 is FQGNSA in the germline V gene. The length of the CDR3 is 12 residues.

As concerns this clone: Other DNA sequences in this specimen translate into the identical CDR3. The chain uses TRBV4-1 and TRBJ2-7; 7 nucleotides line up with TRBD1. Per the germline V gene, CDR1 is MGHRA and CDR2 is YSYEKL. CDR3 length: 14 residues. The junction had 3 bases not matched to a gene; V was cut back by 2 bases and J by 2 bases. CDR3 in amino acids: CASSQRQGTYEQYF. The CDR3 nucleotides are TGCGCCAGCAGCCAACGACAGGGAACCTACGAGCAGTACTTC.

The chain combines TRBV6-5 with TRBJ1-1; D unclear. Germline CDR1 MNHEY, CDR2 SVGAGI. Trimming left V 0 bases short and J 12 bases short, with 14 bases between. The CDR3 spans 13 residues. The CDR3 reads CASSYSPLRETFF. The DNA of the CDR3 is TGTGCCAGCAGTTACTCTCCCCTCCGAGAGACTTTCTTT.

This chain links TRBV4-1 with TRBJ2-1; TRBD2 agrees at 9 bases. Germline CDR1 reads MGHRA; CDR2 reads YSYEKL. The CDR3 is made up of 14 amino acids. The J segment lost 4 bases and the V segment lost 3 bases, leaving 1 base of the junction unmatched. The CDR3 sequence is CASSQREGYNEQFF. DNA of the CDR3: TGCGCCAGCAGCCAGCGGGAGGGATACAATGAGCAGTTCTTC.

This clone was counted a single time. This chain links TRBV7-2 with TRBJ2-1; 11 bases are shared with TRBD2. Germline loops: CDR1 SGHTA, CDR2 FQGNSA. The CDR3 totals 18 residues. The V and J ends lost 3 bases and 0 bases, in that order; junction bases with no gene match: 7. The chain's CDR3 is CASSLMTSGVSSYNEQFF. CDR3 nucleotide sequence: TGTGCCAGCAGCTTGATGACTAGCGGGGTTAGCTCCTACAATGAGCAGTTCTTC. Supplemented by reference TRBV7-2 and TRBJ2-1, the full variable domain reads GAGVSQSPSNKVTEKGKDVELRCDPISGHTALYWYRQSLGQGLEFLIYFQGNSAPDKSGLPSDRFSAERTGGSVSTLTIQRTQQEDSAVYLCASSLMTSGVSSYNEQFFGPGTRLTVL.

This clone appeared once. The V call is TRBV28, the J call TRBJ1-4; possibly TRBD1 for D (6 bases). This CDR3 region has 15 residues. Trimming took 5 bases from V and 0 from J, leaving 10 bases between them. Germline assignment: CDR1 MDHEN and CDR2 SYDVKM. CDR3 amino acids: CASSKQGSTNEKLFF. The CDR3 DNA is TGTGCCAGCAGTAAACAGGGCTCAACTAATGAAAAACTGTTTTTT.

The V call is TRBV27, the J call TRBJ2-5; D ambiguous. Germline-derived CDR1 and CDR2 are MNHEY and SMNVEV (reference sequence). Trimming left V 4 bases short and J 0 bases short, with 9 bases between. The CDR3 covers 14 residues. CDR3 nucleotides: TGTGCCAGCAGTTCGGCGGCTAACCAAGAGACCCAGTACTTC. The encoded protein is CASSSAANQETQYF.

V usage is TRBV7-2 and J usage is TRBJ2-7; D is possibly TRBD2 (5 bases). The V gene's germline CDR1 is SGHTA and CDR2 FQGNSA. CDR3 length: 14 residues. Trimming removed 3 bases at V and 2 bases at J, with 11 bases between. In DNA form, the CDR3 reads TGTGCCAGCAGCTTTCGAGGGTTCGCCTACGAGCAGTACTTC. Protein product: CASSFRGFAYEQYF.

In its sample, this clone was seen once. The chain has TRBV7-2 and TRBJ2-7, with TRBD2 matching over 8 bases. V dropped 4 bases and J dropped 0; count of bases not matched to a gene: 5. Germline V gene sequence: CDR1 SGHTA, CDR2 FQGNSA. This CDR3 is built from 15 residues. In DNA form, the CDR3 reads TGTGCCAGCAGCTCTACTAGCGGAAGCTCCTACGAGCAGTACTTC. Protein sequence: CASSSTSGSSYEQYF.

The chain combines TRBV19 with TRBJ1-2; D remains unclear. Germline CDR1 is LNHDA and CDR2 is SQIVND (reference sequence). This CDR3 is 15 amino acids long. Trimming stripped 7 bases from V and 2 bases from J, with 17 bases between. CDR3 sequence: CASKPDPRPNYGYTF. In nucleotides, the CDR3 is TGTGCCAGTAAACCCGACCCTAGGCCCAACTATGGCTACACCTTC.

The chain has TRBV5-6 and TRBJ2-7, with TRBD1 matching over 7 bases. The germline V gene has CDR1 SGHDT and CDR2 YYEEEE. The junction had 5 bases not matched to a gene; V was cut back by 4 bases and J by 4 bases. The CDR3 sequence is 13 residues long. The CDR3 loop is CASSLGQNYEQYF. Written as DNA, the CDR3 is TGTGCCAGCAGCCTGGGACAGAATTACGAGCAGTACTTC.

The chain couples TRBV9 to TRBJ2-5; 10 positions agree with TRBD2. V lost 4 bases, J lost 4 bases, and 10 bases stayed unmatched. Germline V gene data show CDR1 as SGDLS and CDR2 as YYNGEE. CDR3 length: 16 residues. The CDR3 is CASSPHGASGRETQYF. CDR3 DNA: TGTGCCAGCAGCCCACACGGGGCTAGCGGGAGAGAGACCCAGTACTTC.

This chain joins TRBV18 and TRBJ2-1, with D uncertain. Trimming took off 4 bases at V and 3 bases at J, with 19 bases between the two ends. Looked up from germline, CDR1 is KGHSH and CDR2 is LQKENI. The length of the CDR3 is 17 residues. DNA of the CDR3: TGTGCCAGCTCACTAGACCCTAGGATCTCCGGCTACAATGAGCAGTTCTTC. Translation gives CASSLDPRISGYNEQFF.

V usage is TRBV2 and J usage is TRBJ2-1; 10 nucleotides align to TRBD2. Germline V gene lookup returns CDR1 SNHLY and CDR2 FYNNEI. J gave up 8 bases and V 5 bases, and 9 bases lay outside the gene matches. This CDR3 spans 15 amino acids. In DNA form, the CDR3 reads TGTGCCAGCAGTAAAGGGACTAGCGTCACCGATGAGCAGTTCTTC. Its protein product is CASSKGTSVTDEQFF.

The gene calls are TRBV6-4 and TRBJ2-1; 8 bases map to TRBD2. Germline V lookup: CDR1 MRHNA, CDR2 SNTAGT. The CDR3 extends over 16 amino acids. V shed 6 bases and J 1 base; nucleotides not matched to a gene: 8. The CDR3: CASSREAGDSYNEQFF. The CDR3 coding sequence is TGTGCCAGCAGCCGAGAAGCGGGAGATTCCTACAATGAGCAGTTCTTC.

This chain connects TRBV7-6 to TRBJ1-5, with a weak D call TRBD1 (5 bases). The CDR3 sequence is 14 residues long. CDR1 is SGHVS, CDR2 FNYEAQ, per germline. Trimming removed 2 bases from V and 4 bases from J, with 9 bases in between. CDR3 amino acids: CASSLRGANQPQHF. In DNA form, the CDR3 reads TGTGCCAGCAGCTTAAGGGGCGCGAATCAGCCCCAGCATTTT. Full variable domain (missing parts from reference TRBV7-6 and TRBJ1-5): GAGVSQSPRYKVTKRGQDVALRCDPISGHVSLYWYRQALGQGPEFLTYFNYEAQQDKSGLPNDRFSAERPEGSISTLTIQRTEQRDSAMYRCASSLRGANQPQHFGDGTRLSIL.

The chain employs TRBV5-4 and TRBJ2-3, with 14 bases that match TRBD2. Germline lookup yields CDR1 SGHNT and CDR2 YYREEE (reference sequence). With 4 bases clipped from V and 4 bases from J, the junction kept 11 bases outside the gene matches. CDR3 length: 18 residues. CDR3 bases: TGTGCCAGCAGCCCCGGGACTAGCGGGGGAATGTCCCCAGATACGCAGTATTTT. Translating gives CASSPGTSGGMSPDTQYF.

CDR3 nucleotides: TGTGCCAGCAGCGTTAGACAGGGCCATAATTCACCCCTCCACTTT. Translating it yields CASSVRQGHNSPLHF. V usage is TRBV11-2 and J usage is TRBJ1-6; 7 nucleotides align to TRBD1. Per germline, CDR1 SGHAT and CDR2 FQNNGV. CDR3 length equals 15 residues. Trimming at V came to 5 bases and at J to 5 bases, leaving 6 bases not matched to a gene.

The chain couples TRBV5-4 to TRBJ2-5; 10 bases are shared with TRBD2. The junction had 5 bases not matched to a gene; V was cut back by 2 bases and J by 4 bases. Germline CDR1 and CDR2: SGHNT and YYREEE (reference sequence). CDR3 length: 15 residues. CDR3 sequence reads: CASSFRLAGGETQYF. The DNA of the CDR3 is TGTGCCAGCAGCTTCCGACTAGCGGGTGGAGAGACCCAGTACTTC.

J is TRBJ2-7 and V is TRBV7-8; D gene uncertain. This CDR3 is built from 14 residues. Germline CDR1 SGHVS, CDR2 FQNEAQ. V gave up 5 bases and J gave up 2 bases, with 13 bases separating them. In nucleotides, the CDR3 is TGTGCCAGCAGCCTACCCTCCAGGCCCTACGAGCAGTACTTC. It specifies CASSLPSRPYEQYF.

The chain couples TRBV19 to TRBJ1-2; D is perhaps TRBD1 (6 bases). This CDR3 is built from 17 residues. Germline CDR1 reads LNHDA; CDR2 reads SQIVND (reference sequence). Trimming shortened V by 5 bases and J by 4 bases, and 23 bases separated the two germline ends. CDR3 DNA sequence: TGTGCCAGTAGTCAAATGGCAGGGGCGGATGCTTTCTATGGCTACACCTTC. Its protein is CASSQMAGADAFYGYTF.

This clone showed up just a few times. V and J are TRBV7-2 and TRBJ2-7; the D gene is possibly TRBD2 (6 bases). The V gene's germline CDR1 is SGHTA and CDR2 FQGNSA. CDR3 size: 14 residues. V was pared by 1 base and J by 6 bases, with 13 bases between. The CDR3: CASSLDGDSREQYF. The CDR3 region has the DNA TGTGCCAGCAGCTTAGATGGGGACTCCCGCGAGCAGTACTTC.

V and J are TRBV28 and TRBJ2-5; 12 bases agree with TRBD1. The V and J ends lost 6 bases and 3 bases, in that order; junction bases with no gene match: 11. This CDR3 region has 17 residues. Germline V gives CDR1 MDHEN, CDR2 SYDVKM. The CDR3, as DNA: TGTGCCAGCAGGTACCGGGACAGGGGGCGCGGGGAAGAGACCCAGTACTTC. Amino acid sequence: CASRYRDRGRGEETQYF. Combining the CDR3 with reference TRBV28 and TRBJ2-5 gives the whole variable domain DVKVTQSSRYLVKRTGEKVFLECVQDMDHENMFWYRQDPGLGLRLIYFSYDVKMKEKGDIPEGYSVSREKKERFSLILESASTNQTSMYLCASRYRDRGRGEETQYFGPGTRLLVL.

V and J are TRBV28 and TRBJ2-7, with TRBD1 matching over 7 bases. In germline, CDR1 is MDHEN, CDR2 SYDVKM. The V gene end was trimmed by 3 bases and the J gene end by 1 base; junction bases not matched to a gene: 9. This CDR3 spans 16 amino acids. The CDR3 spells CASSFSGQARSYEQYF. The CDR3 nucleotides are TGTGCCAGCAGTTTCTCCGGACAGGCAAGATCCTACGAGCAGTACTTC.

The chain is built from TRBV5-1 and TRBJ2-3, with TRBD1 as a possible D gene (6 bases). CDR1 and CDR2 (germline): SGHRS, YFSETQ. V lost 0 bases, J lost 5 bases, and 16 bases lay in between. The CDR3 covers 16 residues. The CDR3 spells CASSLGGGTVKDTQYF. The CDR3 DNA follows: TGCGCCAGCAGCTTGGGAGGGGGAACGGTGAAAGATACGCAGTATTTT.

The genes are TRBV5-4 and TRBJ2-2; 7 bases are a match to TRBD2. Germline CDR1 SGHNT, CDR2 YYREEE (reference sequence). V shed 0 bases and J 5 bases; nucleotides not matched to a gene: 4. This CDR3 spans 15 amino acids. For the CDR3, the DNA is TGTGCCAGCAGCTTGGGAGCGCGGGAGACCGGGGAGCTGTTTTTT. Translated: CASSLGARETGELFF.

Only one count was recorded for this clone. J is TRBJ2-1 and V is TRBV5-1; D unclear. Germline-derived CDR1 and CDR2 are SGHRS and YFSETQ. The CDR3 loop spans 15 amino acids. V lost 1 base and J lost 0, with 8 bases in between. The CDR3 sequence: CASSLRRSSYNEQFF. The CDR3 DNA reads as TGCGCCAGCAGCTTGAGGCGGAGCTCCTACAATGAGCAGTTCTTC.

The chain couples TRBV21-1 to TRBJ2-3; the D call TRBD2 from the table was never checked on the DNA. TRBV21-1 is marked as a pseudogene. The CDR3 has 14 residues. This chain's CDR3 is CASSASGRTDTQYF. The CDR3 DNA reads as TGTGCCAGCAGCGCTAGCGGAAGAACAGATACGCAGTATTTT.

The chain carries TRBV30 and TRBJ2-1; D is uncertain. Trimming shortened V by 0 bases and J by 15 bases, and 15 bases separated the two germline ends. The CDR3 is 12 residues long. Per the germline V gene, CDR1 is GTSNPN and CDR2 is SVGIG (reference sequence). Written as DNA, the CDR3 is TGTGCCTGGAGTGTACGGTTTTCAACTCCGTTCTTC. Amino acids: CAWSVRFSTPFF.

This chain links TRBV7-8 with TRBJ2-7, with 8 nucleotides matching TRBD1. Trimming at V came to 5 bases and at J to 4 bases, leaving 7 bases not matched to a gene. Germline lookup yields CDR1 SGHVS and CDR2 FQNEAQ. The CDR3 totals 14 residues. CDR3 amino acids: CASSRDRTRYEQYF. The CDR3 nucleotides read TGTGCCAGCAGCAGGGACAGGACGCGGTACGAGCAGTACTTC.

The chain joins TRBV5-1 to TRBJ2-7, with a weak D call TRBD2 (5 bases). The CDR3 loop spans 13 amino acids. Germline CDR1 reads SGHRS; CDR2 reads YFSETQ. V dropped 5 bases and J dropped 1 base, with 10 bases sitting between them. CDR3 in amino acids: CASRPAESYEQYF. CDR3 DNA sequence: TGCGCCAGCAGACCAGCGGAGTCCTACGAGCAGTACTTC.

The count of this clone is one. The chain is built from TRBV5-1 and TRBJ2-5, with a possible D match to TRBD1 (6 bases). Germline V gene lookup returns CDR1 SGHRS and CDR2 YFSETQ. The CDR3 extends over 14 amino acids. V lost 4 bases to trimming and J lost 5 bases, with 15 bases between them. CDR3 loop: CASSLQGVEETQYF. CDR3 sequence (DNA): TGCGCCAGCAGCCTACAGGGTGTGGAGGAGACCCAGTACTTC.